A selection of T cell receptor beta chains follows, all from one sample in a study of molecular identifiers for immune sequencing clone quantification. TCRdb processed the PCR reads anew with MiXCR; each CDR3 protein has one entry. Of approximately 630,000 distinct CDR3 sequences listed, 25% are singletons. The sample comprised naive CD8+ T cells from blood, with Jurkat cell RNA spiked in. The receptors stem from a human donor in good health. Some libraries in this study had Jurkat cell RNA spiked in. CDR3s include the opening cysteine and the closing phenylalanine or tryptophan. A D gene is named only where the DNA matches it firmly. Not all rows give a size; the values are once, few, many and, for expanded clones, a class.

TRBV5-1	NA	TRBJ2-3	NA	TGCGCCAGCAGCCCGACAGTTGGCAGGGATACGCAGTATTTT	CASSPTVGRDTQYF
TRBV4-3	TRBD1	TRBJ1-5	few	TGCGCCAGCAGCCAAGACGTCCCCACAGGGGTTTACAATCAGCCCCGGCATTTT	CASSQDVPTGVYNQPRHF
TRBV20-1	NA	TRBJ2-5	NA	TGCAGTGCTAGCACCAGCGGAGGATACGTCCAGTACTTC	CSASTSGGYVQYF
TRBV24-1	NA	TRBJ2-2	NA	TGTGCCACCAGTGACACTAGGACCGGGGAGCTGTTTTTT	CATSDTRTGELFF
TRBV5-1	TRBD2	TRBJ2-7	NA	TGCGCCAGCAGCTTGGGCCAAGGACTAGCGGGAGTGGAGCAGTACTTC	CASSLGQGLAGVEQYF
TRBV6-1	TRBD2	TRBJ2-7	few	TGTGCCAGCAGTGCCCGAGCGGGATCCCCCCACGAGCAGTACTTC	CASSARAGSPHEQYF
TRBV6-2/TRBV6-3	NA	TRBJ2-5	many	TGTGCCAGCACCGCAGTGAAGGGGCTCCAAGAGACCCAGTACTTC	CASTAVKGLQETQYF
TRBV7-9	TRBD1	TRBJ2-7	NA	TGTGCCAGCAGCCTACAGGGGGCCAACGAGCAGAACTTC	CASSLQGANEQNF
TRBV6-2/TRBV6-3	NA	TRBJ2-3	NA	TGTGCCAGCAGTTACTCGCGCCTTACCCCCCCAGATACGCAGTATTTT	CASSYSRLTPPDTQYF
TRBV28	NA	TRBJ2-7	many	TGTGCCAGCGTCAACGGGGGCCACACACCTGCCTACGAGCAGTACTTC	CASVNGGHTPAYEQYF
TRBV12-5	TRBD2	TRBJ2-1	NA	TGTGCTAGTGGTGACGGGACTAGCGTCTACAATGAGCAGTTCTTC	CASGDGTSVYNEQFF
TRBV2	TRBD2	TRBJ2-2	few	TGTGCCAGCAGTGGGTCCCTAGCGGGGGAGGTCGGGGAGCTGTTTTTT	CASSGSLAGEVGELFF
TRBV28	NA	TRBJ2-7	NA	TGTGCCAGCAGTCAACCACTCGGCTCCTACGAGCAGTACTTC	CASSQPLGSYEQYF
TRBV27	NA	TRBJ2-3	NA	TGTGCCAGGACGGAGGGTTCTAGCACAGATGCGCAGTATTTT	CARTEGSSTDAQYF
TRBV6-5	TRBD1	TRBJ1-2	few	TGTGCCAGCAGCGTCATCCGCCTCAGACAGGGCCTAGACTATGGCTACACCTTC	CASSVIRLRQGLDYGYTF
TRBV20-1	NA	TRBJ1-2	NA	TGCAGTGCTAGTGTTGTGGCAGAGTTAAACTATGGCTACACCTTC	CSASVVAELNYGYTF
TRBV7-9	TRBD1	TRBJ1-1	many	TGTGCCAGCAGCCCGAGGGGGTTGGGGACAGTGAACACTGAAGCTTTCTTT	CASSPRGLGTVNTEAFF
TRBV23-1	NA	TRBJ1-6	NA	TGCGCCTGCAGCCAATGGGTTTTCGAGGTTGCAGGGGTAAAGTCACCCCTCCACTTT	CACSQWVFEVAGVKSPLHF
TRBV6-5	NA	TRBJ2-1	many	TGTGCCAGCAGTTACTCCACCCGCGACGAGCAGTTCTTC	CASSYSTRDEQFF
TRBV27	NA	TRBJ1-5	few	TGTGCCAGCAGTTTATCATCGGCAGAAAATCAGCCCCAGCATTTT	CASSLSSAENQPQHF
TRBV12-3/TRBV12-4	NA	TRBJ2-7	few	TGTGCCAGCAGCATGACACCCTACGAGCAGTACTTC	CASSMTPYEQYF
TRBV13	TRBD2	TRBJ2-1	NA	TGTGCCAGCAGAGCCGGGACTAGCGGGATGAATGAGCAGTTCTTC	CASRAGTSGMNEQFF
TRBV29-1	NA	TRBJ1-1	NA	TGCAGCATTGAAGCGAACACTGAAGCTTTCTTT	CSIEANTEAFF
TRBV4-1	TRBD2	TRBJ2-7	few	TGCGCCAGCAGCCAAGGGGGGACTAGCGGCGGCTACGAGCAGTACTTC	CASSQGGTSGGYEQYF
TRBV19	TRBD1	TRBJ2-7	NA	TGTGCCAGTAGTGCAACGACAGGGGGGTACGAGCAGTACTTC	CASSATTGGYEQYF
TRBV7-9	TRBD2	TRBJ2-1	many	TGTGCCAGCAGCTTAGCGGGCCTAGCGGGAATCGGTGAGCAGTTCTTC	CASSLAGLAGIGEQFF
TRBV7-9	NA	TRBJ2-3	many	TGTGCCAGCAGCCTTTGGGGCCCAAGCACAGATACGCAGTATTTT	CASSLWGPSTDTQYF
TRBV7-9	TRBD1	TRBJ1-1	NA	TGTGCCAGCAGCTTACCCAGGGGCAGGGGGCGGAGGGACACTGAAGCTTTCTTT	CASSLPRGRGRRDTEAFF
TRBV30	NA	TRBJ2-7	NA	TGTGCATGGGGACGGAGCTCCTACGAGCAGTACTTC	CAWGRSSYEQYF
TRBV7-9	NA	TRBJ2-1	NA	TGTGCCAGCAGCTTGGCACTCGACTACGATGAGCAGTTCTTC	CASSLALDYDEQFF
TRBV2	NA	TRBJ2-1	few	TGTGCCAGCAGACGGGACTCCAGCTCCTACAATGAGCAGTTCTTC	CASRRDSSSYNEQFF
TRBV30	TRBD2	TRBJ2-7	many	TGTGCCTGGAGTGTACAGTGGGAGGGCACCTACGAGCAGTACTTC	CAWSVQWEGTYEQYF
TRBV4-1	NA	TRBJ1-6	many	TGCGCCAGCAGCGACGGGAGCTCCTATAATTCACCCCTCCACTTT	CASSDGSSYNSPLHF
TRBV27	NA	TRBJ1-2	many	TGTGCCAGCAGTTTTTACAGTAACTATGGCTACACCTTC	CASSFYSNYGYTF
TRBV4-1	NA	TRBJ2-5	few	TGCGCCAGCAGCCACCTGGAAAACCTACAAGAGACCCAGTACTTC	CASSHLENLQETQYF
TRBV29-1	TRBD1	TRBJ2-2	once	TGCAGCGTTGAAAGGCGACAGGGGCAGGACACCGGGGAGCTGTATTTT	CSVERRQGQDTGELYF
TRBV19	NA	TRBJ2-3	NA	TGTGCCAGTAGTATAGAAATAGGACTTGGATTACTCACAGATACGCAGTATTTT	CASSIEIGLGLLTDTQYF
TRBV5-4	TRBD1	TRBJ2-1	many	TGTGCCAGCAGCTTCAGGGGGCCGGTTGGGGATGAGCAGTTCTTC	CASSFRGPVGDEQFF
TRBV12-3/TRBV12-4	NA	TRBJ1-4	NA	TGTGCCAGCACCCCGACGTGGGGGCCCAATGAAAAACTGTTTTTT	CASTPTWGPNEKLFF
TRBV3-1	NA	TRBJ2-3	many	TGTGCCAGCAGCCAAGACAGGGGTAGAGCTACGCAGTATTTT	CASSQDRGRATQYF
TRBV29-1	NA	TRBJ1-2	NA	NA	CSGGTHYGCTF
TRBV3-1	NA	TRBJ2-3	few	TGTGCCAGCAGCCAAGTAAGGCAGCTACAAGATACGCAGTATTTT	CASSQVRQLQDTQYF
TRBV14	TRBD1	TRBJ2-1	few	TGTGCCAGCAGCCACCATATTGGACAGGGAATTGGTATTGAGCAGTTCTTC	CASSHHIGQGIGIEQFF
TRBV6-1	NA	TRBJ2-7	few	TGTGCCATCGTCTGGGGTGCCGAGCAGTACTTC	CAIVWGAEQYF
TRBV4-1	TRBD2	TRBJ2-1	few	TGCGCCAGCAGCCCCCTTCGGCTAGCGGGGGAGCAGTTCTTC	CASSPLRLAGEQFF
TRBV19	TRBD1	TRBJ2-7	NA	TGTGTCAGTAGAGTCGTAGGGGGCGCTTCCGAGCAGTACTTC	CVSRVVGGASEQYF
TRBV7-9	NA	TRBJ2-3	NA	TGTGCCAGCAGCTTAGGGACAAGCGCCTGGGATACGCAGTATTTT	CASSLGTSAWDTQYF
TRBV11-2	NA	TRBJ2-1	NA	TGTGCCAGCAGCTCCGATACGGGACGGATCTACAATGAGCAGTTCTTC	CASSSDTGRIYNEQFF
TRBV20-1	NA	TRBJ2-7	many	TGCAGTGCTAGCGACTACTACGAGCAGTACTTC	CSASDYYEQYF
TRBV4-1	NA	TRBJ2-5	NA	TGCTCCAGCACCACAAGGGGGACTCCGGCGCGCGGTCAAGAGACCCAGTACTTC	CSSTTRGTPARGQETQYF
TRBV20-1	TRBD2	TRBJ2-7	NA	TGCAGTGCCTTACCACTAGCGGGAACCCCCTCCTACGAGCAGTACTTC	CSALPLAGTPSYEQYF
TRBV2	NA	TRBJ1-3	many	TGTGCCAGCAGTGAACCGAAGGGCTCTGGAAACACCATATATTTT	CASSEPKGSGNTIYF
TRBV6-1	NA	TRBJ1-1	few	TGTGCCAGCAAGGGGTGGTACACTGAAGCTTTCTTT	CASKGWYTEAFF
TRBV2	NA	TRBJ2-2	NA	TGTGCCAGCAGCGAAGGGACAACGAACACCGGGGAGCTGTTTTTT	CASSEGTTNTGELFF
TRBV20-1	NA	TRBJ1-1	many	TGCAGTGCACAGCCGGAGGGCACTGAAGCTTTCTTT	CSAQPEGTEAFF
TRBV13	TRBD2	TRBJ2-1	few	TGTGCCAGCCGGCGGGAGGCCCACAATGAGCAGTTCTTC	CASRREAHNEQFF
TRBV6-2/TRBV6-3	NA	TRBJ1-1	many	TGTGCCAGCAGTTACGTGGTGAACACTGAAGCTTTCTTT	CASSYVVNTEAFF
TRBV15	NA	TRBJ1-5	many	TGTGCCACCAGCAGCTATAGCAATCAGCCCCAGCATTTT	CATSSYSNQPQHF
TRBV27	NA	TRBJ2-1	many	TGTGCCAGCAGTCCGGACCGTCTGATTTACAATGAGCAGTTCTTC	CASSPDRLIYNEQFF
TRBV6-2/TRBV6-3	NA	TRBJ1-5	few	TGTGCCAGCAAATCCAGGACAGTATACAATCAGCCCCAGCATTTT	CASKSRTVYNQPQHF